This T cell receptor (beta chain) was sequenced in a study of T cells in Graves' hyperthyroidism and ophthalmopathy. In the study overall: At the time of initial diagnosis and before any treatment, peripheral blood was collected.

V was cut by 0 bases and J by 3 bases, with 15 bases left in between. In germline, CDR1 is LGHNT, CDR2 FRNRAP. This CDR3 has 17 residues. RNA transcripts were the template for amplifying TCR beta CDR3 regions. The primer set for the first-round RT-PCR of the TCR CDR3 was HTBI. TCRdb reprocessed the multiplex PCR reads via MiXCR and lists one record per CDR3 protein. The sample lists over 350,000 distinct CDR3 sequences, about 18% occurring once. The rearrangement links TRBV12-5 to TRBJ1-5; D gene ambiguous. The sample taken for sequencing was blood. This clonotype was obtained from a man aged 18 to 29 with Graves' ophthalmopathy. In nucleotides, the CDR3 is TGTGCTAGTGGTTTGGTAGTTAGGATTGGAAACAATCAGCCCCAGCATTTT. Translated: CASGLVVRIGNNQPQHF.